This TCR beta chain was captured in a study of OX40 agonist ivuxolimab in advanced cancers. For context, the study as a whole: Ivuxolimab, which targeted the costimulatory receptor OX40 (CD134), was an agonistic, fully human IgG2 monoclonal antibody. Intravenous ivuxolimab was administered to patients every 2 weeks at six dose levels: 0.01, 0.1, 0.3, 1.5, 3 and 10 mg/kg. Of the 52 patients in dose escalation, about 20 had hepatocellular carcinoma, some 15 had melanoma, 9 had renal cell carcinoma and 9 had head and neck cancer. In the dose-escalation cohort, 82.7% of patients were male, and the mean age was roughly 60 years, with a range of roughly 23 to 85. Prior anti-PD-1, anti-PD-L1 or anti-CTLA-4 therapy was permitted, and approximately 42% of dose-escalation patients had received checkpoint inhibitors. Partial responses were achieved by three dose-escalation patients, of whom one had hepatocellular carcinoma and two had cutaneous melanoma. Peripheral TCRbeta sequencing aimed to test whether ivuxolimab altered TCR sequence diversity and caused clonal T-cell expansion. The monotherapy dose-escalation portion (N of about 50 patients) of the phase I ivuxolimab trial is reported in the paper. Results the study describes overall, beyond this receptor: Low levels of normalized T-cell clonal expansion were also seen in some patients who did not respond. Antigen specificity was not determined for the clonally expanded peripheral T cells. In partial responders in the 0.1-3.0 mg/kg groups, normalized peripheral clonal expansion was found to be among the lowest, especially among CD8+ T cells. On average, CD8+ T cells showed more expanded clones than CD4+ T cells after ivuxolimab. Clonal expansion of both CD4+ and CD8+ blood T cells was observed from baseline to week 6 at doses 0.1 to 3.0 mg/kg.

Concerning this clone itself: Its antigen is unknown. Base quality data are lacking; no much larger clone is found one base away.

Genomic DNA was isolated from the sorted cells so that the TCRbeta CDR3 region could be sequenced. The immunoSEQ Assay was used for sequencing of TCRbeta CDR3 regions. TCRdb re-hosts the immuneACCESS table, in-frame sequences only. Its copies lack some clones; in the studies checked, an unresolved V gene accounts for under half of them, and the cause for the rest is not known. The sample has some 80,000 clones on record, roughly 93% of them singletons. The top ten hold about 3% of the sample. The trim is 2 bases for V and 5 bases for J, with a gap of 12 bases between the germline ends. The germline V gene (reference sequence) specifies GTSNPN as CDR1 and SVGIG as CDR2. From cysteine to phenylalanine, the CDR3 is 13 amino acids long. Only CDR3 DNA is held: 39 bases, read in frame from base 1. Patients with autoimmune disease history or receiving systemic immunosuppression were excluded from the trial. Peripheral blood for TCR sequencing was drawn from every dose cohort at baseline, at cycle 4 day 1 and at cycle 7 day 1. Samples came from an open-label, multicenter, first-in-human phase I dose-escalation trial of ivuxolimab. Adults with locally advanced or metastatic melanoma, renal cell, hepatocellular, or head and neck squamous cell carcinoma were enrolled in the trial. Before TCR sequencing, CD4+ T cells and CD8+ T cells were sorted from peripheral blood as separate populations.

The source material was CD4+ or CD8+ T cells sorted from blood, sampled in a trial of the OX40 agonist ivuxolimab. The chain links TRBV30 with TRBJ1-1, with no confidently assigned D gene. This receptor was obtained from an adult with an advanced solid tumor such as melanoma, head and neck, liver or kidney cancer. The bases read TGTGCCTGGAGTTTGGAGGCGGGGACTGAAGCTTTCTTT. Its protein is CAWSLEAGTEAFF.